This T cell receptor beta chain was documented in a study of blood T cell repertoires in COVID-19. The CDR3 length is 15 residues. Trimming removed 0 bases from V and 2 bases from J, with 10 bases in between. Germline V gene sequence: CDR1 SEHNR, CDR2 FQNEAQ (reference sequence). Libraries were prepared by immunoSEQ multiplex PCR; TCRdb keeps only in-frame clonotypes and omits some of them. This sample carries 200,000 to 250,000 clones, 88% of them seen once, and the ten largest clones take about 3.5%. This clone was observed a single time. The same CDR3 also results from other DNA sequences found in this sample.

The sequencing sample was made of PBMCs or T cells enriched from blood (not recorded which). This chain uses TRBV7-9 with TRBJ1-1; no firm D call. The clonotype was recovered from a woman younger than 45 who had been exposed to COVID-19. The CDR3 loop is CASSLAGGSNTEAFF. CDR3 coding DNA: TGTGCCAGCAGCTTAGCGGGAGGCAGTAACACTGAAGCTTTCTTT.